These 30 T cell receptor beta chains came from one sample sequenced in a study of control samples from healthy donors and cancer patients. Sequenced by immunoSEQ multiplex PCR; TCRdb stores in-frame clones only, minus some. Here the sample table reports fewer than 200,000 clones. What was sequenced was blood. The receptors originated from a woman aged 25 to 45 in good health.

The V call is TRBV5-5, the J call TRBJ1-5; a possible D gene is TRBD1 (6 bases). CDR1 is SGHKS and CDR2 is YYEKEE in the germline V gene (reference sequence). The CDR3 length is 16 residues. Trimming shortened V by 2 bases and J by 4 bases, and 16 bases separated the two germline ends. CDR3 sequence: CASSFVPGANNQPQHF. CDR3 coding DNA: TGTGCCAGCAGCTTTGTCCCAGGGGCGAATAATCAGCCCCAGCATTTT.

The chain has TRBV18 and TRBJ1-1; the match to TRBD1 covers 7 bases. The CDR3 totals 14 residues. Germline lookup yields CDR1 KGHSH and CDR2 LQKENI. The V gene end was trimmed by 2 bases and the J gene end by 3 bases; junction bases not matched to a gene: 3. This chain's CDR3 is CASSPSQGDTEAFF. The CDR3 nucleotides are TGTGCCAGCTCACCAAGCCAGGGGGACACTGAAGCTTTCTTT. The full variable domain, its missing parts supplied by reference TRBV18 and TRBJ1-1, is NAGVMQNPRHLVRRRGQEARLRCSPMKGHSHVYWYRQLPEEGLKFMVYLQKENIIDESGMPKERFSAEFPKEGPSILRIQQVVRGDSAAYFCASSPSQGDTEAFFGQGTRLTVV.

The chain links TRBV7-9 to TRBJ1-1; tentatively, D is TRBD1 (6 bases). This CDR3 comprises 14 residues. V dropped 5 bases and J dropped 3 bases, with 13 bases sitting between them. Germline CDR1 is SEHNR and CDR2 is FQNEAQ (reference sequence). The CDR3 DNA is TGTGCCAGCAGCGCTCACAGGGTGGACACTGAAGCTTTCTTT. Translated, it gives CASSAHRVDTEAFF. Together with reference TRBV7-9 and TRBJ1-1, the CDR3 gives the full variable domain: DTGVSQNPRHKITKRGQNVTFRCDPISEHNRLYWYRQTLGQGPEFLTYFQNEAQLEKSRLLSDRFSAERPKGSFSTLEIQRTEQGDSAMYLCASSAHRVDTEAFFGQGTRLTVV.

J is TRBJ1-5 and V is TRBV19; weak D call: TRBD1 (6 bases). Germline V gene sequence: CDR1 LNHDA, CDR2 SQIVND (reference sequence). Trimming stripped 5 bases from V and 5 bases from J, with 13 bases between. The CDR3 sequence is 14 residues long. The DNA of the CDR3 is TGTGCCAGTAGTCACAGGGAACCCTATCAGCCCCAGCATTTT. Protein sequence: CASSHREPYQPQHF.

The V gene is TRBV10-2, the J gene TRBJ1-5; 7 bases map to TRBD1. Trimming took 7 bases from V and 6 from J; bases not matched to a gene: 9. The germline gives CDR1 WSHSY, CDR2 SAAADI. This CDR3 region has 14 residues. DNA for the CDR3: TGCGCCAGCACGACAGGGACGGGAGGTCAGCCCCAGCATTTT. It translates to CASTTGTGGQPQHF.

The V gene is TRBV7-6, the J gene TRBJ1-2, with D perhaps TRBD1 (6 bases). CDR3 length: 13 residues. V lost 5 bases and J lost 8, with 15 bases in between. From germline, CDR1 is SGHVS and CDR2 FNYEAQ. In nucleotides, the CDR3 is TGTGCCAGCAGCCTTCAACAGGGACGCGGCTACACCTTC. This gives the protein CASSLQQGRGYTF.

Concerning this clone: Other nucleotide sequences from this sample produce the same CDR3. J is TRBJ1-1 and V is TRBV5-1, with 11 bases fitting TRBD1. This CDR3 comprises 14 residues. V was clipped by 3 bases and J by 5 bases; unmatched bases: 3. Germline CDR1 and CDR2: SGHRS and YFSETQ. The CDR3 nucleotides are TGCGCCAGCAGCTGGGGACAGGGGGGAACTGAAGCTTTCTTT. Its translation: CASSWGQGGTEAFF.

The V gene is TRBV7-9, the J gene TRBJ2-5; D is unclear. The CDR3 is made up of 14 amino acids. V was pared by 5 bases and J by 5 bases, with 15 bases between. Per germline, CDR1 SEHNR and CDR2 FQNEAQ (reference sequence). CDR3 nucleotide sequence: TGTGCCAGCAGCGCCGCTAAAGAACGGGAGACCCAGTACTTC. Its translation: CASSAAKERETQYF.

The chain couples TRBV28 to TRBJ1-1, with a possible D match to TRBD1 (5 bases). The V gene's germline CDR1 is MDHEN and CDR2 SYDVKM. The CDR3 length is 13 residues. Trimming left V 5 bases short and J 9 bases short, with 16 bases between. Written as DNA, the CDR3 is TGTGCCAGCAGTCTAATGCCTGGGGGGAAAGCTTTCTTT. It encodes CASSLMPGGKAFF. Using reference TRBV28 and TRBJ1-1 for the parts outside the CDR3, the full variable domain is DVKVTQSSRYLVKRTGEKVFLECVQDMDHENMFWYRQDPGLGLRLIYFSYDVKMKEKGDIPEGYSVSREKKERFSLILESASTNQTSMYLCASSLMPGGKAFFGQGTRLTVV.

This CDR3 is CASSLVGGGGGDGYTF. CDR3 DNA: TGTGCCAGCAGCTTAGTTGGTGGGGGAGGAGGGGATGGCTACACCTTC. The chain couples TRBV7-2 to TRBJ1-2; D is possibly TRBD1 (5 bases). There are 16 residues in the CDR3. The V end was cut by 1 base, the J end by 6 bases, with 18 bases between. Germline V gene sequence: CDR1 SGHTA, CDR2 FQGNSA.

The chain couples TRBV4-2 to TRBJ1-5; D is unresolved. V dropped 1 base and J dropped 5 bases, with 18 bases sitting between them. Germline CDR1 is LGHNA and CDR2 is YNFKEQ. This CDR3 is 17 amino acids long. CDR3 in DNA: TGTGCCAGCAGCCAAGTATTCAGGACGGCTAAAGATCAGCCCCAGCATTTT. This translates into CASSQVFRTAKDQPQHF.

The V call is TRBV6-6, the J call TRBJ2-7; 8 positions agree with TRBD1. Germline V gives CDR1 MNHNY, CDR2 SVGAGI (reference sequence). The CDR3 consists of 12 residues. V gave up 8 bases and J gave up 5 bases; unmatched junction bases: 5. DNA for the CDR3: TGTGCCAGCGACAGGGGCGGCGACGAGCAGTACTTC. Translating gives CASDRGGDEQYF.

The V and J genes are TRBV5-1 and TRBJ2-3, with D possibly being TRBD2 (5 bases). The CDR3 sequence is 14 residues long. Germline-derived CDR1 and CDR2 are SGHRS and YFSETQ. V lost 5 bases to trimming and J lost 2 bases, with 12 bases between them. The CDR3 protein is CASRDAGDTDTQYF. CDR3 DNA: TGCGCCAGCAGGGACGCGGGCGACACAGATACGCAGTATTTT.

V usage is TRBV7-9 and J usage is TRBJ1-5, with D possibly TRBD1 on 6 matching bases. The germline V gene encodes CDR1 SEHNR and CDR2 FQNEAQ (reference sequence). This CDR3 region has 15 residues. Trimming took off 3 bases at V and 1 base at J, with 10 bases between the two ends. CDR3 nucleotide sequence: TGTGCCAGCAGCTTTAACGGGGGCAGCAATCAGCCCCAGCATTTT. This encodes CASSFNGGSNQPQHF. The full variable domain, completed using reference TRBV7-9 and TRBJ1-5, is DTGVSQNPRHKITKRGQNVTFRCDPISEHNRLYWYRQTLGQGPEFLTYFQNEAQLEKSRLLSDRFSAERPKGSFSTLEIQRTEQGDSAMYLCASSFNGGSNQPQHFGDGTRLSIL.

The rearrangement uses TRBV7-9 and TRBJ1-4; no clear D gene. Germline CDR1 and CDR2: SEHNR and FQNEAQ (reference sequence). The length of the CDR3 is 14 residues. V was cut by 3 bases and J by 5 bases, with 10 bases left in between. CDR3 sequence reads: CASSFGISNEKLFF. The CDR3 coding sequence is TGTGCCAGCAGCTTTGGGATATCCAATGAAAAACTGTTTTTT.

The rearrangement uses TRBV5-6 and TRBJ2-7, with 9 bases fitting TRBD2. J was trimmed by 6 bases and V by 0 bases; bases with no gene match: 16. Germline values: CDR1 SGHDT, CDR2 YYEEEE. This CDR3 contains 18 residues. This chain's CDR3 is CASSLEVSKASGAGEQYF. CDR3 sequence (DNA): TGTGCCAGCAGCTTGGAGGTGAGTAAGGCTAGCGGGGCGGGCGAGCAGTACTTC.

V is TRBV7-8 and J is TRBJ1-5, with a weak D call TRBD1 (6 bases). Germline lookup yields CDR1 SGHVS and CDR2 FQNEAQ. The V gene lost 0 bases and the J gene lost 0 bases, with 18 bases spanning the gap. The CDR3 covers 19 residues. CDR3 region: CASSLAEGHRTYSNQPQHF. CDR3 nucleotides: TGTGCCAGCAGCTTAGCGGAGGGACACCGAACTTATAGCAATCAGCCCCAGCATTTT. Supplemented by reference TRBV7-8 and TRBJ1-5, the full variable domain reads GAGVSQSPRYKVAKRGQDVALRCDPISGHVSLFWYQQALGQGPEFLTYFQNEAQLDKSGLPSDRFFAERPEGSVSTLKIQRTQQEDSAVYLCASSLAEGHRTYSNQPQHFGDGTRLSIL.

J is TRBJ2-3 and V is TRBV9; D is tentatively TRBD1 or TRBD2 (5 bases each). CDR1 and CDR2 (germline): SGDLS, YYNGEE. V gave up 4 bases and J gave up 2 bases, with 11 bases separating them. The CDR3 loop spans 14 amino acids. The CDR3 coding sequence is TGTGCCAGCAGCCCTCGGGACGCCACAGATACGCAGTATTTT. This encodes CASSPRDATDTQYF.

For the CDR3, the DNA is TGCGCCAGCAGCTCACACCGGGACAGGGGTTACACCATATATTTT. This encodes CASSSHRDRGYTIYF. This sequence joins TRBV5-1 and TRBJ1-3, with 10 nucleotides matching TRBD1. V lost 3 bases to trimming and J lost 8 bases; unmatched junction nucleotides: 8. CDR3 size: 15 residues. Germline assignment: CDR1 SGHRS and CDR2 YFSETQ.

This chain's CDR3 is CASTGGDTKNIQYF. DNA of the CDR3: TGTGCCAGCACGGGGGGTGACACCAAAAACATTCAGTACTTC. J is TRBJ2-4 and V is TRBV2; 7 bases map to TRBD2. The V and J ends lost 7 bases and 2 bases, in that order; junction bases with no gene match: 5. The CDR3 runs to 14 residues. The germline V gene has CDR1 SNHLY and CDR2 FYNNEI.

This chain connects TRBV4-1 to TRBJ2-7; 8 nucleotides agree with TRBD1. After removal of 3 bases from V and 5 bases from J, the junction contained 9 bases not matched to a gene. CDR1 is MGHRA, CDR2 YSYEKL, per germline. The CDR3 runs to 15 residues. The chain's CDR3 is CASSQAPGGSDEQYF. CDR3 coding DNA: TGCGCCAGCAGCCAGGCGCCAGGGGGCTCGGACGAGCAGTACTTC.

J is TRBJ1-2 and V is TRBV4-2; D ambiguous. V dropped 0 bases and J dropped 0 bases, with 11 bases sitting between them. Per germline, CDR1 LGHNA and CDR2 YNFKEQ. The CDR3 covers 16 residues. The CDR3 sequence: CASSQDTSRPNYGYTF. CDR3 sequence (DNA): TGTGCCAGCAGCCAAGACACCTCGCGCCCTAACTATGGCTACACCTTC.

The chain recombines TRBV29-1 with TRBJ2-1; 9 nucleotides align to TRBD2. Trimming at V came to 6 bases and at J to 0 bases, leaving 6 bases not matched to a gene. This CDR3 contains 15 residues. In germline, CDR1 is SQVTM, CDR2 ANQGSEA. In nucleotides, the CDR3 is TGCAGCGTCCAGGGACTAGCACCCTCCTACAATGAGCAGTTCTTC. Translating it yields CSVQGLAPSYNEQFF.

The V call is TRBV5-1, the J call TRBJ1-2, with 10 bases fitting TRBD1. The CDR3 covers 16 residues. After removal of 4 bases from V and 5 bases from J, the junction contained 11 bases not matched to a gene. Germline CDR1 is SGHRS and CDR2 is YFSETQ. This chain's CDR3 is CASSPDPTGGRYGYTF. The DNA of the CDR3 is TGCGCCAGCAGCCCAGACCCGACAGGGGGCCGGTATGGCTACACCTTC.

This sequence joins TRBV30 and TRBJ1-6; D is undetermined. The CDR3 is 14 residues long. V dropped 3 bases and J dropped 1 base, with 7 bases sitting between them. Germline V gene data show CDR1 as GTSNPN and CDR2 as SVGIG (reference sequence). CDR3: CAWSARSYNSPLHF. As DNA, the CDR3 is TGTGCCTGGAGCGCTCGATCCTATAATTCACCCCTCCACTTT.

V usage is TRBV27 and J usage is TRBJ1-4, with D perhaps TRBD1 (5 bases). This CDR3 is built from 14 residues. Trimming shortened V by 0 bases and J by 7 bases, and 9 bases separated the two germline ends. Germline CDR1 MNHEY, CDR2 SMNVEV (reference sequence). CDR3 nucleotide sequence: TGTGCCAGCAGTTTATCGATCGGGGGTGAAAAACTGTTTTTT. The encoded protein is CASSLSIGGEKLFF. Variable domain in full (rest from reference TRBV27 and TRBJ1-4): EAQVTQNPRYLITVTGKKLTVTCSQNMNHEYMSWYRQDPGLGLRQIYYSMNVEVTDKGDVPEGYKVSRKEKRNFPLILESPSPNQTSLYFCASSLSIGGEKLFFGSGTQLSVL.

The chain uses TRBV9 and TRBJ2-7; no clear D. Germline V gene data show CDR1 as SGDLS and CDR2 as YYNGEE. The length of the CDR3 is 14 residues. Trimming stripped 0 bases from V and 2 bases from J, with 9 bases between. The CDR3 sequence is CASSVAYKTYEQYF. The DNA of the CDR3 is TGTGCCAGCAGCGTAGCGTACAAAACCTACGAGCAGTACTTC.

The chain links TRBV9 to TRBJ2-1; 7 nucleotides match TRBD1. V lost 2 bases, J lost 5 bases, and 7 bases stayed unmatched. The length of the CDR3 is 15 residues. Germline loops: CDR1 SGDLS, CDR2 YYNGEE. The CDR3 protein is CASSVDRVPNNEQFF. Written as DNA, the CDR3 is TGTGCCAGCAGCGTCGACAGGGTGCCAAACAATGAGCAGTTCTTC.

For this clone: The same CDR3 also results from other DNA sequences found in this sample. The chain joins TRBV18 to TRBJ2-7; perhaps TRBD2 as D (6 bases). Germline-derived CDR1 and CDR2 are KGHSH and LQKENI. V gave up 0 bases and J gave up 2 bases, with 8 bases separating them. This CDR3 has 14 amino acids. Written as DNA, the CDR3 is TGTGCCAGCTCACCACCCCGGGGGACCTACGAGCAGTACTTC. As protein: CASSPPRGTYEQYF.

The rearrangement links TRBV18 to TRBJ1-1; 9 positions agree with TRBD1. The CDR3 spans 20 residues. The V gene end was trimmed by 0 bases and the J gene end by 0 bases; junction bases not matched to a gene: 14. The germline V gene has CDR1 KGHSH and CDR2 LQKENI. The CDR3 sequence is CASSPPPPGQGANLNTEAFF. The CDR3 coding sequence is TGTGCCAGCTCACCACCGCCTCCGGGACAGGGTGCCAACTTGAACACTGAAGCTTTCTTT.